The entry below gives a single TCR beta chain sequence along with its context. The data were taken from a study of identical twins. There are 16 residues in the CDR3. The germline V gene encodes CDR1 MNHNS and CDR2 SASEGT. V shed 7 bases, J shed 0 bases, and the junction held 8 bases outside the gene matches. TCRdb reprocessed the 5' RACE reads with MiXCR, giving one entry per CDR3 protein. The data show about 720,000 distinct CDR3 sequences, about 20% seen once. These same records also appear under a second study, on T cells expressing NK-cell markers. That publication notes: Of eight sequenced donors, seven were HCMV-seropositive and one HCMV-seronegative. Alpha-beta TCR T cells were the sole sorting target in several experiments, owing to an anti-gamma-delta TCR antibody. Five or six donors showed dominant NKG2C+ clonotypes comprising roughly 1.0-7.5% of their CD8+ T cells.

The TCR was taken from a woman under 30 in good health. The chain has TRBV6-1 and TRBJ2-1; 8 bases match TRBD2. Material for sequencing was PBMCs. This chain's CDR3 is CASNPKRGSSYNEQFF. CDR3 in DNA: TGTGCCAGCAACCCCAAGCGGGGGAGCTCCTACAATGAGCAGTTCTTC.